Below are 8 T cell receptor beta chains sequenced from a single sample in a study of cytomegalovirus exposure and HLA in healthy donors. A multiplex PCR was run with 60 Vbeta primers and 13 Jbeta primers. Method: immunoSEQ multiplex PCR; TCRdb's copy keeps in-frame clones and lacks some. Here the sample spans about 160,000 clones, roughly 82% being singletons. The sample taken for sequencing was PBMCs. Receptor source: a man aged 50-59 years in good health and CMV-seropositive.

This clone was seen only once. The chain combines TRBV4-3 with TRBJ2-3, with TRBD2 matching 7 bases. Unmatched junction bases numbered 12, after V lost 1 base and J lost 8 bases. The CDR3 is 16 residues long. Germline V gene sequence: CDR1 LGHNA, CDR2 YSLEER. In DNA, the CDR3 is TGCGCCAGCAGCCAAGTAGGGAGCGGGGCCGCAGGTACGCAGTATTTT. Translated, it gives CASSQVGSGAAGTQYF.

This chain uses TRBV28 with TRBJ1-5; 8 bases map to TRBD1. Trimming at V came to 2 bases and at J to 3 bases, leaving 9 bases not matched to a gene. Germline CDR1 MDHEN, CDR2 SYDVKM. The length of the CDR3 is 17 residues. The CDR3 DNA reads as TGTGCCAGCAGTTTACCTGCCGGGACAGGTTACAATCAGCCCCAGCATTTT. It codes for CASSLPAGTGYNQPQHF.

CDR3: CASNRDSNTGELFF. CDR3 coding DNA: TGTGCCAGCAACCGGGACTCGAACACCGGGGAGCTGTTTTTT. The chain links TRBV2 to TRBJ2-2; possibly TRBD2 for D (6 bases). The CDR3 contains 14 residues. The V end lost 7 bases, the J end lost 0 bases, and 9 bases lay between the germline ends. CDR1 and CDR2 (germline): SNHLY, FYNNEI.

This clone appeared a single time. The chain has TRBV4-1 and TRBJ1-2; TRBD1 might be the D (6 bases). V was clipped by 7 bases and J by 4 bases, with 22 bases between them. The germline V gene encodes CDR1 MGHRA and CDR2 YSYEKL. The CDR3 is made up of 16 amino acids. Here the CDR3 DNA reads TGCGCCAGCAACCCAAGGTCAGGGGAGGGTGGCTATGGCTACACCTTC. As protein: CASNPRSGEGGYGYTF.

The sample holds one count of this clone. DNA for the CDR3: TGCGCCAGCAGCCAAGATCCCAACAGAAAGAATGAAAAACTGTTTTTT. It encodes CASSQDPNRKNEKLFF. The genes are TRBV4-3 and TRBJ1-4; D ambiguous. The CDR3 is 16 amino acids. Germline lookup yields CDR1 LGHNA and CDR2 YSLEER. Trimming took off 0 bases at V and 5 bases at J, with 13 bases between the two ends.

V is TRBV6-5 and J is TRBJ1-5; 11 nucleotides line up with TRBD1. In germline, CDR1 is MNHEY, CDR2 SVGAGI. The CDR3 consists of 13 residues. The V segment lost 8 bases and the J segment 5 bases; nucleotides outside the gene matches: 2. The CDR3 spells CASGTGGHQPQHF. Written as DNA, the CDR3 is TGTGCCAGCGGGACAGGGGGACATCAGCCCCAGCATTTT.

The rearrangement links TRBV11-2 to TRBJ1-5; D is ambiguous. V lost 1 base and J 6 bases, leaving 10 bases between the germline ends. The CDR3 extends over 14 amino acids. The germline V gene has CDR1 SGHAT and CDR2 FQNNGV. CDR3 in amino acids: CASSLGLVGQPQHF. Written as DNA, the CDR3 is TGTGCCAGCAGCTTAGGTCTAGTAGGTCAGCCCCAGCATTTT.

This clone was detected a few times. The gene calls are TRBV10-3 and TRBJ2-4; 15 nucleotides line up with TRBD2. The trim removed 0 bases at V and 13 bases at J, leaving 4 bases unmatched. Looked up from germline, CDR1 is ENHRY and CDR2 is SYGVKD. The CDR3 has 15 amino acids. The CDR3 DNA reads TGTGCCATCAGTGAGTCTATCGGGACTAGCGGGAGGCAGTACTTC. Protein product: CAISESIGTSGRQYF.